Below are 8 T cell receptor beta chains sequenced from a single sample in a study of cytomegalovirus exposure and HLA in healthy donors. A multiplex PCR was run with 60 Vbeta primers and 13 Jbeta primers. Sequencing was performed with immunoSEQ multiplex PCR; in TCRdb, only in-frame clones are kept and a portion is missing. This sample yields some 180,000 clones, of which over 75% are seen a single time; about 2.2% belongs to the top ten. Sequencing used PBMCs. The receptors were gathered from a woman aged 45-65 years in good health and CMV-seronegative.

This clone was recorded only once. The J gene is TRBJ2-2, the V gene TRBV30, with 9 positions matching TRBD2. The CDR3 is made up of 15 amino acids. The germline gives CDR1 GTSNPN, CDR2 SVGIG (reference sequence). V gave up 4 bases and J gave up 7 bases; unmatched junction bases: 10. In DNA form, the CDR3 reads TGTGCCTGGAACAGGGGAGGACTAGCGAGCGGGGAGCTGTTTTTT. It translates to CAWNRGGLASGELFF.

The chain couples TRBV5-1 to TRBJ2-1; 8 bases map to TRBD1. The trim removed 0 bases at V and 8 bases at J, leaving 4 bases unmatched. The germline gives CDR1 SGHRS, CDR2 YFSETQ. The CDR3 covers 14 residues. Written as DNA, the CDR3 is TGCGCCAGCAGCTTGGCACAGGGGGGCGATGAGCAGTTCTTC. Protein product: CASSLAQGGDEQFF. The full variable domain, in which reference TRBV5-1 and TRBJ2-1 provide the parts outside the CDR3, is KAGVTQTPRYLIKTRGQQVTLSCSPISGHRSVSWYQQTPGQGLQFLFEYFSETQRNKGNFPGRFSGRQFSNSRSEMNVSTLELGDSALYLCASSLAQGGDEQFFGPGTRLTVL.

The chain carries TRBV7-9 and TRBJ2-1; the D gene is possibly TRBD2 (7 bases). The V gene lost 8 bases and the J gene lost 5 bases, with 19 bases spanning the gap. CDR1 and CDR2 (germline): SEHNR, FQNEAQ (reference sequence). CDR3 size: 15 residues. The DNA of the CDR3 is TGTGCCAGCGTTGGGGGGGGCCGGTTCGACAATGAGCAGTTCTTC. It yields the protein CASVGGGRFDNEQFF.

The rearrangement uses TRBV5-6 and TRBJ1-6, with D uncertain. Germline V gives CDR1 SGHDT, CDR2 YYEEEE. The CDR3 is made up of 13 amino acids. The germline V and J ends were trimmed by 4 bases and 8 bases, with 10 bases remaining between them. CDR3 bases: TGTGCCAGCAGCAACGAGCCGCATTCACCCCTCCACTTT. Protein sequence: CASSNEPHSPLHF.

The V and J genes are TRBV5-4 and TRBJ2-3; D ambiguous. The length of the CDR3 is 12 residues. Germline-derived CDR1 and CDR2 are SGHNT and YYREEE (reference sequence). Trimming took off 4 bases at V and 6 bases at J, with 9 bases between the two ends. This CDR3 reads CASSPGSDTQYF. The DNA of the CDR3 is TGTGCCAGCAGCCCGGGTTCCGATACGCAGTATTTT. The entire variable domain, with the rest obtained from reference TRBV5-4 and TRBJ2-3, is as follows: ETGVTQSPTHLIKTRGQQVTLRCSSQSGHNTVSWYQQALGQGPQFIFQYYREEENGRGNFPPRFSGLQFPNYSSELNVNALELDDSALYLCASSPGSDTQYFGPGTRLTVL.

This clone turned up a few times. The chain uses TRBV19 and TRBJ1-1; 8 nucleotides match TRBD1. Trimming cost V 7 bases and J 0 bases; bases outside gene matches: 1. The length of the CDR3 is 13 residues. Germline loops: CDR1 LNHDA, CDR2 SQIVND (reference sequence). The CDR3 coding sequence is TGTGCCAGTAACAGGGGGATGAACACTGAAGCTTTCTTT. Its protein product is CASNRGMNTEAFF.

This chain links TRBV5-6 with TRBJ2-7; 8 bases align to TRBD1. From germline, CDR1 is SGHDT and CDR2 YYEEEE. With V trimmed by 8 bases and J by 4 bases, 11 bases remained unmatched. The CDR3 is made up of 14 amino acids. CDR3 protein: CASSPRTGWYEQYF. CDR3 in DNA: TGTGCCAGTTCCCCCCGGACAGGGTGGTACGAGCAGTACTTC.

V usage is TRBV28 and J usage is TRBJ2-4, with 8 bases identical to TRBD2. V gave up 3 bases and J gave up 10 bases; unmatched junction bases: 2. The CDR3 runs to 12 residues. The germline V gene has CDR1 MDHEN and CDR2 SYDVKM. For the CDR3, the DNA is TGTGCCAGCAGTTTGCCGGGAGGGATTCAGTACTTC. Amino acid sequence: CASSLPGGIQYF.